This TCR beta chain was found in a study of blood T cell repertoires in COVID-19. In germline, CDR1 is SNHLY, CDR2 FYNNEI. Trimming took 8 bases from V and 4 from J, leaving 3 bases between them. CDR3 size: 10 residues. Only in-frame clones appear in the TCRdb table, and some are missing; sequencing was by immunoSEQ multiplex PCR. The table includes approximately 250,000 clones, around 86% detected once. The chain couples TRBV2 to TRBJ2-1; D uncertain. Sequencing input: peripheral blood. The origin of this receptor is a man between 18 and 35 years old with active or convalescent COVID-19. The CDR3 here is CASRYNEQFF. The CDR3 DNA reads TGTGCCAGCCGGTACAATGAGCAGTTCTTC.